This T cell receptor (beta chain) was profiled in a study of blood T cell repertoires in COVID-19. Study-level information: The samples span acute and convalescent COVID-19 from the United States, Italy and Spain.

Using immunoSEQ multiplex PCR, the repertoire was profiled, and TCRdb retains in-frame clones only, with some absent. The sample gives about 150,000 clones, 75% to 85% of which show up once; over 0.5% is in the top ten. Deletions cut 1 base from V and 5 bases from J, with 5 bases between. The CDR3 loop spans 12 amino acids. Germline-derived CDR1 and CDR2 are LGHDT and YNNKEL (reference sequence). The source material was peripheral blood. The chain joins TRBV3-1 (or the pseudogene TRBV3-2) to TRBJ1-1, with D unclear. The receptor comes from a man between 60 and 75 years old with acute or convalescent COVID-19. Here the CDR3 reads CASSQAETEAFF. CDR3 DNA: TGTGCCAGCAGCCAAGCTGAGACTGAAGCTTTCTTT.